The sequence of this T cell receptor (beta chain) was determined in a study of technical replicates of blood from a few donors. This clone was counted a few times. Germline CDR1 is SEHNR and CDR2 is FQNEAQ (reference sequence). With 8 bases removed from V and 4 bases from J, the gap between germline ends came to 11 bases. This CDR3 has 12 amino acids. Repertoires were generated with immunoSEQ multiplex PCR, while TCRdb's copy carries only in-frame clones and drops some. The table has fewer than 100,000 clones, less than 95% seen once. Material for sequencing was T cells isolated from PBMCs. The sequence was collected from a human donor in good health. The J gene is TRBJ1-2, the V gene TRBV7-9; D not resolved. In DNA, the CDR3 is TGTGCCAGCGCGGTTTTACCCTATGGCTACACCTTC. It encodes CASAVLPYGYTF.